The source of this TCR beta chain is a study of CD4 T cells in relation to SARS-CoV-2 and coronaviruses. General observations from the study: The cross-reactivity analysis covered only spike protein, not other viral proteins. Memory recall responses, not primary responses primed in culture, are what the assay detects.

The V gene's germline CDR1 is SGHNT and CDR2 YYREEE (reference sequence). V lost 6 bases, J lost 0 bases, and 2 bases stayed unmatched. The CDR3 covers 14 residues. The assay was immunoSEQ multiplex PCR, and TCRdb's table has in-frame clones only and misses some. The top ten clones hold under 0.3% of a sample with 60,000 to 75,000 clones, over 90% of them seen once. Details on this clone: Its antigen is undetermined.

CD4+ T cells from unexposed donors were obtained before the COVID-19 pandemic (2011-2018). J is TRBJ2-1 and V is TRBV5-4; 8 bases map to TRBD1. The sequenced sample was naive CD4+ T cells from PBMCs. Subset indicated: naive CD4+ T cells isolated by negative enrichment. This TCR was recovered from a human donor in good health. CDR3 nucleotide sequence: TGTGCCAGCACAACAGGGGGCTCCTACAATGAGCAGTTCTTC. This gives the protein CASTTGGSYNEQFF.